The entry that follows covers one TCR beta chain sequence. It has no known antigen specificity. Base quality data are lacking; no much larger clone is found one base away. The CDR1 and CDR2 encoded by the germline V gene are SGHVS and FNYEAQ. Reading from cysteine to phenylalanine, the CDR3 counts 11 amino acids. Only the CDR3 DNA is retained, 33 bases long and in frame from the first base. For this chain, trimming is 5 bases at the V end and 12 bases at the J end, and the number of junction bases without a gene match is 2. TCR CDR3 regions were amplified from genomic DNA by multiplex PCR using the deep immunoSEQ assay. Extracted genomic DNA from each cell subset was distributed evenly across all wells of several immunoSEQ 96-well plates, and each plate was treated as a replicate. For sorted subsets, each replicate PCR was loaded with about 0.2 ug genomic DNA, equivalent to 30,000 to 35,000 T cell genomes. Purified libraries were measured with a Qubit 3.0 fluorometer, size-checked on a Bioanalyzer 2100, and measured again with the KAPA Library Quantification kit. Every immunoSEQ 96-well plate was sequenced on a dedicated single-read 150-cycle Illumina NextSeq 550 flow cell. The paper's data handling went like this. Because the immunoSEQ output held only junctional sequences and lacked quality scores, the filtering could not match the filtering applied to full-length reads. To assign V/J genes and CDR3, sequences were annotated against IMGT germline references using PyIR, a Python wrapper for IgBLAST v1.9. Reads were filtered out if the reads had weak V/J assignments (E-value above 1e-6), no CDR3, stop codons, out-of-frame junctions, or ambiguous translated residues. V3J clonotypes were defined as sequences sharing an identical inferred V gene, J gene, and CDR3 amino acid sequence. The percentage overlap between two repertoires was calculated by dividing the number of shared unique clonotypes by the size of the smaller repertoire. Repertoire richness was assessed with RTK rarefaction, the Chao1 estimator, and Recon v2.1 estimates of unobserved clonotypes. Generation probabilities for all TCRbeta clonotypes obtained by the gDNA method from several donors were computed using OLGA. TCRdb holds this immuneACCESS table with in-frame rearrangements only. Some clones are missing; in checked studies, unresolved V genes explain under half, and the rest has no known cause. V, J and clone size were drawn from that table, and D and trimming were deduced from the DNA. A total of a few hundred thousand clones appear in this sample, over 50% of them only once. The ten largest make up 11% of the sample.

Donors were healthy HIV-negative adults with no recently reported acute infections or vaccinations. Only Caucasian adults living in Nashville, Tennessee, USA were represented among the donors. CD4+ T cells were enriched through magnetic negative selection, after which naive cells were positively selected on CD45RA and the remaining negative fraction served as the memory subset. Blood was collected by leukapheresis, and PBMCs were isolated by Ficoll-Histopaque density gradient centrifugation and then cryopreserved in liquid nitrogen vapor phase. Purity and quantity of every magnetically sorted T cell population were checked by analytical flow cytometry. Each sorted fraction had its genomic DNA isolated and then quantified by UV absorbance on a Nanodrop 2000c. This sample is drawn from a study of shared clonotypes between healthy human individuals (dated by TCRdb to the early 2020s). In the study overall: A couple of women and a few men aged 18 to 49 years were included in the cohort. For each donor, CD4 naive and CD4 memory were each given three plates, CD8 naive was given two plates, and CD8 memory was given one plate. To estimate repertoire size and how much clonotype sharing occurs between individuals, the study deeply sequenced the blood TCR repertoires of 4 to 6 healthy adults. Libraries were prepared and TCR repertoires were sequenced by different laboratories using diverse techniques, in order to increase sequencing depth and limit assay-specific biases. Each donor's leukapheresis produced roughly between about 0.8 and 10 billion PBMCs. Summary of the overall study and its limitations: Because the study included a small number of donors, the genetic and exposure-history diversity represented was limited. Incomplete sequencing was indicated by rarefaction of sorted-subset datasets, despite the large sequencing depth. Estimated clonotype richness was generally larger for naive than for memory subsets. Sampling was restricted to blood, and TCR repertoires in tissue are likely to differ from TCR repertoires in blood. Pairwise subsampling indicated that sequencing depth was expected to affect the degree of clonotype sharing among donors. Sharing across several donors was observed for 4.5% to 6.5% of naive CD4, 3% to 4% of naive CD8, about 2.3% of memory CD4, and roughly 0.43% of memory CD8 clonotypes. Clonotypes shared by all four sorted-subset donors showed higher generation probabilities than non-shared clonotypes.

The specimen was memory CD4+ T cells sorted from blood. The cell subset or site label, read with the paper, signifies: CD45RA-negative fraction. The sequence joins TRBV7-6 to TRBJ2-1; the junction holds 9 bases that match TRBD1. The TCR originated in a man between 25 and 39 years old in good health. At the DNA level, the sequence is TGTGCCAGCAGCCCGGGACAGGGGCAGTTCTTC. Translation gives CASSPGQGQFF.